This T cell receptor (beta chain) was observed in a study of cytomegalovirus exposure and HLA in healthy donors. Study details: Tens of millions of unique TCRs from HLA-typed donors made up an early data release.

Both 60 Vbeta primers and 13 Jbeta primers went into the PCR. In the authors' workflow: Among the unique TCR beta chains that a later analysis counted, about 81 million in all, about 11 million were shared. The table came from immunoSEQ multiplex PCR; TCRdb's copy has only in-frame clones and leaves some out. The DNA was the basis for D and trimming; V, J and clone size are from that table. The sample records about 110,000 clones, 65% to 75% being singletons. Points from the study as a whole: The authors enumerated over 150 TCR beta chains as linked to cytomegalovirus. The productive fraction for most TCR beta V segments was about 87% or about 30% in an earlier analysis.

In regard to this clone: The target antigen is unknown.

The junction had 5 bases not matched to a gene; V was cut back by 4 bases and J by 3 bases. Germline V gene lookup returns CDR1 SGHTA and CDR2 FQGTGA. The CDR3 consists of 15 residues. The sequence came from a man between 35 and 55 years old in good health and CMV-seropositive. Sequencing was performed on PBMCs. The chain is built from TRBV7-3 and TRBJ2-1; TRBD1 matches 8 bases. In DNA, the CDR3 is TGTGCCAGCAGCTACGGAACAGGGGGCTACAATGAGCAGTTCTTC. It yields the protein CASSYGTGGYNEQFF.